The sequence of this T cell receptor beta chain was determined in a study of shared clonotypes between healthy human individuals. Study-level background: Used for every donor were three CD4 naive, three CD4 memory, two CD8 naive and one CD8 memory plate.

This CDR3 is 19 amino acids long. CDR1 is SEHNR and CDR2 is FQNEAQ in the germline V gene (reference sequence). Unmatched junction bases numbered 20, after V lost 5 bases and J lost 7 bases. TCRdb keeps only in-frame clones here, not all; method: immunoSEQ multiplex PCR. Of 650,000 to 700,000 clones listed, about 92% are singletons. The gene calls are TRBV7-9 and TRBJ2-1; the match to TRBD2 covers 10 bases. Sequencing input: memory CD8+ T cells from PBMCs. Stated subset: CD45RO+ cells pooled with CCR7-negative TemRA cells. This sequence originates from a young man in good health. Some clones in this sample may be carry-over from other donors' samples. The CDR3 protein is CASSHTDSGRATRVNEQFF. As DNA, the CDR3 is TGTGCCAGCAGCCACACGGACAGCGGGAGGGCGACCAGGGTGAATGAGCAGTTCTTC.